This is a list of T cell receptor beta chains from one sample in a study of T-cell memory formation after mild COVID-19. TCRdb re-derived calls from the 5' RACE reads in MiXCR, one entry per CDR3 protein. Here the sample spans 250,000 or so distinct CDR3 sequences, approximately 9% being singletons. Input material: PBMCs or a T cell subset sorted from them (not recorded which). The source of these receptors is a man aged 18-30 years who had mild COVID-19 (a few samples of this study predate the infection). Cell type and time point are not known. CDR3s include the opening cysteine and the closing phenylalanine or tryptophan. The order of the fields is V gene, D gene, clone size, J gene, CDR3 protein, CDR3 DNA. The D gene is left open where the match is weak. For some rows the clone size is stated as once, few or many, or as a class when expanded; others skip it.

V: TRBV4-1
D: -
size: -
J: TRBJ1-4
CDR3: CASRPTWAGTGEKLFF
DNA: TGCGCCAGCAGGCCTACATGGGCAGGGACTGGTGAAAAACTGTTTTTT

V: TRBV12-3/TRBV12-4
D: -
size: -
J: TRBJ1-1
CDR3: CASRPKGGWTEAFF
DNA: TGTGCCAGCAGACCAAAGGGAGGGTGGACTGAAGCTTTCTTT

V: TRBV5-1
D: -
size: -
J: TRBJ2-1
CDR3: CASSPGHNNEQFF
DNA: TGCGCCAGCAGCCCGGGACACAACAATGAGCAGTTCTTC

V: TRBV7-7
D: TRBD1
size: -
J: TRBJ1-3
CDR3: CASSQGAGNTIYF
DNA: TGTGCTAGCAGCCAGGGGGCTGGAAACACCATATATTTT

V: TRBV10-3
D: -
size: few
J: TRBJ1-1
CDR3: CAIKDQGNTEAFF
DNA: TGTGCCATCAAAGATCAGGGGAACACTGAAGCTTTCTTT

V: TRBV10-3
D: TRBD2
size: few
J: TRBJ2-5
CDR3: CATRGGPETQYF
DNA: TGTGCCACGAGGGGAGGGCCCGAGACCCAGTACTTC

V: TRBV5-1
D: -
size: -
J: TRBJ1-3
CDR3: CASSRSGTIGNTIYF
DNA: TGCGCCAGCAGCAGATCCGGGACGATCGGAAACACCATATATTTT

V: TRBV7-6
D: TRBD2
size: many
J: TRBJ2-7
CDR3: CASSLRLAGAYEQYF
DNA: TGTGCCAGCAGCCTAAGACTAGCGGGGGCCTACGAGCAGTACTTC

V: TRBV5-4
D: -
size: many
J: TRBJ1-2
CDR3: CASSPTGQNYGYTF
DNA: TGTGCCAGCAGCCCCACCGGACAGAACTATGGCTACACCTTC

V: TRBV5-1
D: TRBD1
size: -
J: TRBJ1-2
CDR3: CASSATGTGATDYGYTF
DNA: TGCGCCAGCAGCGCTACCGGGACAGGGGCAACGGACTATGGCTACACCTTC

V: TRBV7-2
D: TRBD1
size: few
J: TRBJ2-6
CDR3: CASSPPGQVFSGANVLTF
DNA: TGTGCCAGCAGCCCCCCGGGACAGGTTTTCTCTGGGGCCAACGTCCTGACTTTC

V: TRBV10-2
D: -
size: few
J: TRBJ2-5
CDR3: CASRLVDAGRETQYF
DNA: TGCGCCAGCAGGCTGGTCGACGCAGGGAGAGAGACCCAGTACTTC

V: TRBV7-2
D: -
size: -
J: TRBJ2-3
CDR3: CASSFSGYRPDTQYF
DNA: TGTGCCAGCAGCTTTTCGGGCTATCGCCCAGATACGCAGTATTTT

V: TRBV4-3
D: TRBD1
size: medium-sized
J: TRBJ2-6
CDR3: CASSQAGGSGANVLTF
DNA: TGCGCCAGCAGCCAAGCAGGGGGCTCTGGGGCCAACGTCCTGACTTTC

V: TRBV29-1
D: TRBD1
size: -
J: TRBJ1-2
CDR3: CSGRTGTNYGYTF
DNA: TGCAGCGGTCGGACAGGGACCAACTATGGCTACACCTTC

V: TRBV7-6
D: TRBD1
size: few
J: TRBJ1-1
CDR3: CASSPGTVQMAFF
DNA: TGTGCCAGCAGCCCCGGGACAGTCCAGATGGCTTTCTTT

V: TRBV7-2
D: TRBD1
size: few
J: TRBJ2-7
CDR3: CASSPGTGFYEQYF
DNA: TGTGCCAGCAGCCCCGGGACAGGGTTCTACGAGCAGTACTTC

V: TRBV10-3
D: TRBD1
size: -
J: TRBJ2-1
CDR3: CAISPGQGSNEQFF
DNA: TGTGCCATCAGCCCGGGACAGGGGAGCAATGAGCAGTTCTTC

V: TRBV4-2
D: -
size: few
J: TRBJ2-1
CDR3: CASSQEVRNIYNEQFF
DNA: TGTGCCAGCAGCCAAGAGGTCAGGAACATCTACAATGAGCAGTTCTTC

V: TRBV19
D: TRBD1
size: many
J: TRBJ1-5
CDR3: CASSPRGLGQPQHF
DNA: TGTGCCAGTAGTCCCAGGGGGCTGGGTCAGCCCCAGCATTTT

V: TRBV20-1
D: TRBD2
size: -
J: TRBJ2-1
CDR3: CSARVAGRYNEQFF
DNA: TGCAGTGCTAGAGTAGCGGGCCGCTACAATGAGCAGTTCTTC

V: TRBV5-1
D: -
size: few
J: TRBJ2-1
CDR3: CAGKDSGSNEQFF
DNA: TGCGCCGGAAAGGACAGTGGCTCCAATGAGCAGTTCTTC

V: TRBV6-1
D: -
size: -
J: TRBJ1-5
CDR3: CATEGSRGQHF
DNA: TGTGCCACCGAGGGAAGCAGAGGCCAGCATTTT

V: TRBV7-6
D: TRBD2
size: many
J: TRBJ2-3
CDR3: CASSQKRDYRFTDTQYF
DNA: TGTGCCAGCAGCCAGAAGCGGGACTACCGATTCACAGATACGCAGTATTTT

V: TRBV5-1
D: -
size: -
J: TRBJ1-6
CDR3: CASSFRLDNSPLHF
DNA: TGCGCCAGCAGCTTTCGACTTGATAATTCACCCCTCCACTTT

V: TRBV6-4
D: TRBD2
size: -
J: TRBJ2-5
CDR3: CASSRIAGAETQYF
DNA: TGTGCCAGCAGTAGGATAGCGGGAGCGGAGACCCAGTACTTC

V: TRBV28
D: TRBD1
size: few
J: TRBJ1-4
CDR3: CASSPRTGFNEKLFF
DNA: TGTGCCAGCAGTCCGAGGACAGGGTTTAATGAAAAACTGTTTTTT

V: TRBV29-1
D: TRBD2
size: -
J: TRBJ2-2
CDR3: CSVEDKRGLEGELFF
DNA: TGCAGCGTTGAAGATAAGCGGGGGCTGGAGGGGGAGCTGTTTTTT

V: TRBV7-9
D: TRBD1
size: few
J: TRBJ1-2
CDR3: CASSFGGDSNYGYTF
DNA: TGTGCCAGCAGCTTCGGAGGGGACAGTAACTATGGCTACACCTTC

V: TRBV28
D: TRBD1
size: few
J: TRBJ1-1
CDR3: CASHNSGTENTEAFF
DNA: TGTGCCAGTCACAACTCAGGGACAGAGAACACTGAAGCTTTCTTT

V: TRBV7-2
D: TRBD1
size: few
J: TRBJ2-5
CDR3: CASSLRRTGETQYF
DNA: TGTGCCAGCAGCTTAAGGAGGACAGGAGAGACCCAGTACTTC

V: TRBV7-2
D: TRBD2
size: -
J: TRBJ2-7
CDR3: CASSLAMGSGGAYEQYF
DNA: TGTGCCAGCAGCTTAGCGATGGGTAGCGGGGGTGCTTACGAGCAGTACTTC

V: TRBV20-1
D: TRBD1
size: many
J: TRBJ2-1
CDR3: CSVDRGHEQFF
DNA: TGCAGTGTGGACAGGGGGCATGAGCAGTTCTTC

V: TRBV4-3
D: -
size: -
J: TRBJ2-3
CDR3: CASSQEGRDTQYF
DNA: TGCGCCAGCAGCCAAGAGGGGCGAGATACGCAGTATTTT

V: TRBV5-6
D: -
size: -
J: TRBJ2-5
CDR3: CASSLRGRTGHGLKTQYF
DNA: TGTGCCAGCAGCTTGCGGGGGCGCACAGGGCATGGACTGAAGACCCAGTACTTC

V: TRBV7-9
D: TRBD1
size: many
J: TRBJ1-2
CDR3: CASSSTGDGGYTF
DNA: TGTGCCAGCAGTTCGACAGGGGACGGAGGCTACACCTTC

V: TRBV10-3
D: TRBD1
size: many
J: TRBJ2-3
CDR3: CAIKGQGGPSTDTQYF
DNA: TGTGCCATCAAAGGACAGGGGGGCCCTAGCACAGATACGCAGTATTTT

V: TRBV4-1
D: -
size: -
J: TRBJ1-5
CDR3: CASSQAGTAGPQHF
DNA: TGCGCCAGCAGCCAGGCCGGGACCGCGGGGCCCCAGCATTTT

V: TRBV7-9
D: -
size: -
J: TRBJ2-3
CDR3: CASSFPTGIVTDTQYF
DNA: TGTGCCAGCAGCTTTCCAACAGGGATAGTGACAGATACGCAGTATTTT

V: TRBV3-1
D: TRBD2
size: -
J: TRBJ2-1
CDR3: CASSPGLDPYNEQFF
DNA: TGTGCCAGCAGCCCCGGACTAGACCCCTACAATGAGCAGTTCTTC

V: TRBV10-3
D: -
size: -
J: TRBJ1-6
CDR3: CAISDPTSPLHF
DNA: TGTGCCATCAGTGATCCGACGTCACCCCTCCACTTT

V: TRBV5-4
D: -
size: few
J: TRBJ2-2
CDR3: CASSRGETGELFF
DNA: TGTGCCAGCAGCAGGGGGGAGACCGGGGAGCTGTTTTTT

V: TRBV5-1
D: -
size: many
J: TRBJ1-1
CDR3: CASSFERNTEAFF
DNA: TGCGCCAGCAGCTTCGAGCGGAACACTGAAGCTTTCTTT

V: TRBV12-3/TRBV12-4
D: -
size: -
J: TRBJ2-6
CDR3: CASSFRPGFTGANVLTF
DNA: TGTGCCAGCAGTTTCCGCCCAGGGTTTACTGGGGCCAACGTCCTGACTTTC

V: TRBV5-1
D: -
size: few
J: TRBJ2-1
CDR3: CASSYWGSSSYNEQFF
DNA: TGCGCCAGCAGCTATTGGGGATCGAGCTCCTACAATGAGCAGTTCTTC

V: TRBV29-1
D: -
size: -
J: TRBJ2-3
CDR3: CSVDPAGPTDTQYF
DNA: TGCAGCGTTGACCCGGCAGGCCCCACAGATACGCAGTATTTT

V: TRBV4-3
D: -
size: many
J: TRBJ1-2
CDR3: CASSQDGVTHNYGYTF
DNA: TGCGCCAGCAGCCAAGATGGGGTCACACACAACTATGGCTACACCTTC

V: TRBV7-9
D: TRBD2
size: few
J: TRBJ2-3
CDR3: CASSIVAGGDTDTQYF
DNA: TGTGCCAGCAGCATAGTAGCGGGGGGGGACACAGATACGCAGTATTTT

V: TRBV6-6
D: TRBD1
size: -
J: TRBJ2-7
CDR3: CASSYTSGGFYEQYF
DNA: TGTGCCAGCAGTTACACGTCAGGGGGCTTCTACGAGCAGTACTTC

V: TRBV20-1
D: -
size: few
J: TRBJ1-2
CDR3: CSVGGGYTF
DNA: TGCAGTGTTGGGGGTGGCTACACCTTC

V: TRBV20-1
D: -
size: few
J: TRBJ2-4
CDR3: CSALPEGTKNIQYF
DNA: TGCAGTGCTCTCCCCGAAGGGACCAAAAACATTCAGTACTTC